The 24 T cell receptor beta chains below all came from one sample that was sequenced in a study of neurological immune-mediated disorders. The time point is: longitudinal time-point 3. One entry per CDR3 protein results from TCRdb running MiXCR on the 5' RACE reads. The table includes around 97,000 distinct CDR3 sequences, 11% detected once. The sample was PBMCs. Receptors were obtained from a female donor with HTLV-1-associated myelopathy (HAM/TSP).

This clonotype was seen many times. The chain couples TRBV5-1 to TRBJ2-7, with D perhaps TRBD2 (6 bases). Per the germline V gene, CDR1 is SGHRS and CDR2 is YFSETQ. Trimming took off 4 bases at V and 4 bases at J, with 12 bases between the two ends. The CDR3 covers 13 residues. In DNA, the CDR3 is TGCGCCAGCAGCACCTCGACTAGTTACGAGCAGTACTTC. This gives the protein CASSTSTSYEQYF. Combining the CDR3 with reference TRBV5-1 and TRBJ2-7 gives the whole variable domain KAGVTQTPRYLIKTRGQQVTLSCSPISGHRSVSWYQQTPGQGLQFLFEYFSETQRNKGNFPGRFSGRQFSNSRSEMNVSTLELGDSALYLCASSTSTSYEQYFGPGTRLTVT.

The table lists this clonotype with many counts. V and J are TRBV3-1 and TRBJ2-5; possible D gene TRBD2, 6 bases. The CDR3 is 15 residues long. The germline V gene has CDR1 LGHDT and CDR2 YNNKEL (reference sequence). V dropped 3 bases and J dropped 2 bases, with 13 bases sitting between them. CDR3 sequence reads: CASSHHMTRQETQYF. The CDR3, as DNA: TGTGCCAGCAGCCACCACATGACTAGGCAAGAGACCCAGTACTTC.

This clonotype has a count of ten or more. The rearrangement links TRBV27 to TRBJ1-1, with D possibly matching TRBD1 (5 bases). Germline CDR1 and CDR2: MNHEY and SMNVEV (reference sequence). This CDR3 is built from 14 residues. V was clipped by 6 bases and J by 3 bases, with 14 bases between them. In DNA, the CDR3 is TGTGCCAGCAGGCAAGGGACTTTACACACTGAAGCTTTCTTT. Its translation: CASRQGTLHTEAFF.

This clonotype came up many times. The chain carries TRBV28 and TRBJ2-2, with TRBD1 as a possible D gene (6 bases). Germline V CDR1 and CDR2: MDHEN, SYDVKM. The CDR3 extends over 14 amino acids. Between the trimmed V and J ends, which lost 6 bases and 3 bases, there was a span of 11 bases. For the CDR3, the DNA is TGTGCCAGCAGGCGAGGGGGAGACACCGGGGAGCTGTTTTTT. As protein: CASRRGGDTGELFF.

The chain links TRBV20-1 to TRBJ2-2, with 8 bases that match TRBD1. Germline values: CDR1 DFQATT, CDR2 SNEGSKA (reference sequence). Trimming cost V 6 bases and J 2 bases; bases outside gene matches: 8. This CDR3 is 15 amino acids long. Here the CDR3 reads CSAGGQGKNTGELFF. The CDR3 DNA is TGCAGTGCGGGAGGACAGGGTAAAAACACCGGGGAGCTGTTTTTT.

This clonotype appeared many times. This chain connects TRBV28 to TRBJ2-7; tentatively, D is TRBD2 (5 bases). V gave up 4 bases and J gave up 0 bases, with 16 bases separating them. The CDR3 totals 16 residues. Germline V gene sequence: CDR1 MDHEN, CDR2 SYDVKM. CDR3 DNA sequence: TGTGCCAGCAGTTCCGCCGGACTGACGAGCTCCTACGAGCAGTACTTC. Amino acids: CASSSAGLTSSYEQYF.

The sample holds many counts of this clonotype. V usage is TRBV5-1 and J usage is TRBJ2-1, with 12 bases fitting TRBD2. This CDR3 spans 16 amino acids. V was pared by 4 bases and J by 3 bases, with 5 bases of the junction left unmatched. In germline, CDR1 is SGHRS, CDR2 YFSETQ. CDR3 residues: CASSRMTSGSYNEQFF. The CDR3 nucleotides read TGCGCCAGCAGCCGTATGACTAGCGGGAGCTACAATGAGCAGTTCTTC.

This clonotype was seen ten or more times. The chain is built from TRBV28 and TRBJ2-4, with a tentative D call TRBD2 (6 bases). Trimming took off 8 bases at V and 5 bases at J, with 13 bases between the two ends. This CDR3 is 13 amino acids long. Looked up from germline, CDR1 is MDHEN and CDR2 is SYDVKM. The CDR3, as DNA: TGTGCCAGCTCCTGGAGGGGCGAAAACATTCAGTACTTC. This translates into CASSWRGENIQYF.

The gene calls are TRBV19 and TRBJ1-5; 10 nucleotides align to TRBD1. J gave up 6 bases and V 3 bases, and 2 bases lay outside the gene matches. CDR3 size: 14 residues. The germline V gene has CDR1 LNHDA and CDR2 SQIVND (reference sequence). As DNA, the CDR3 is TGTGCCAGTAGTATGACAGGGGGCGGTCAGCCCCAGCATTTT. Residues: CASSMTGGGQPQHF.

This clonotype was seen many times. This CDR3 is CASSLAGNTGELFF. The CDR3 bases are TGTGCCAGCAGCTTGGCCGGGAACACCGGGGAGCTGTTTTTT. The chain employs TRBV5-6 and TRBJ2-2; D is undetermined. CDR1 and CDR2 from the germline V gene are SGHDT and YYEEEE. This CDR3 has 14 residues. Trimming shortened V by 0 bases and J by 1 base, and 4 bases separated the two germline ends.

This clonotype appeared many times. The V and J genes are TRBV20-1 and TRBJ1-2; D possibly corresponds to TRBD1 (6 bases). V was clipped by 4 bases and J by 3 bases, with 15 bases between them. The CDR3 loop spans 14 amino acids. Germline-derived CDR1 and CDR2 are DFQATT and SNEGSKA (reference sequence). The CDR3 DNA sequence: TGCAGTGCTAATAGTCCAGGGGTGGACTATGGCTACACCTTC. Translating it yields CSANSPGVDYGYTF.

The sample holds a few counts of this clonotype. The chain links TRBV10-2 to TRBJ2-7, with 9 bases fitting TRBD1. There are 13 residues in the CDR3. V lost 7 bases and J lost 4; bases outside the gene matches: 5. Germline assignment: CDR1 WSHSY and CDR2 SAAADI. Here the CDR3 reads CASTRDRGYEQYF. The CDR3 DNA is TGCGCCAGCACAAGAGACAGGGGGTACGAGCAGTACTTC.

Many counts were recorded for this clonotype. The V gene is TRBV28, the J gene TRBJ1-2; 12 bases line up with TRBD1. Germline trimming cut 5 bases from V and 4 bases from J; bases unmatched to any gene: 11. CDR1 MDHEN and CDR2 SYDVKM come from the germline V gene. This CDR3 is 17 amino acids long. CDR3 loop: CASSTRGTGGKSYGYTF. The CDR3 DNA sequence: TGTGCCAGCAGTACAAGAGGGACAGGGGGCAAGTCCTATGGCTACACCTTC.

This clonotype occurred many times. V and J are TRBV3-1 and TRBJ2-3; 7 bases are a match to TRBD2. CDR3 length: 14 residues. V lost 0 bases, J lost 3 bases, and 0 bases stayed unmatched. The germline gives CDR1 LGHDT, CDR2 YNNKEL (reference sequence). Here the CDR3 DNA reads TGTGCCAGCAGCCAAGAGGGACTAACAGATACGCAGTATTTT. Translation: CASSQEGLTDTQYF.

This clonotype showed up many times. The CDR3 coding sequence is TGTGCCAGCAGCGTAGAGGCAGCCTCGGATGGCTACACCTTC. It is translated as CASSVEAASDGYTF. This chain links TRBV9 with TRBJ1-2; D not resolved. CDR1 and CDR2 (germline): SGDLS, YYNGEE. V lost 0 bases and J 6 bases, leaving 12 bases between the germline ends. This CDR3 comprises 14 residues.

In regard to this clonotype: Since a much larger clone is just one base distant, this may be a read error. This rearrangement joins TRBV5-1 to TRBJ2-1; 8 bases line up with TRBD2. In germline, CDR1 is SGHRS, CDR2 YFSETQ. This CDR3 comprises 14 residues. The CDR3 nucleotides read TGCGCCAGCAGCTCGCCCAGCGGGGGCAATGAGCGGTTCTTC. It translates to CASSSPSGGNERFF.

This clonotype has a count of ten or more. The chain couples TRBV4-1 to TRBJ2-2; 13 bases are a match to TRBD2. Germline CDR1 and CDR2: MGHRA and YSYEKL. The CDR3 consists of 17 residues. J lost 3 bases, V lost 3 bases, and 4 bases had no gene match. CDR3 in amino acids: CASSHVGTSGDTGELFF. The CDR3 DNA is TGCGCCAGCAGCCACGTTGGGACTAGCGGGGACACCGGGGAGCTGTTTTTT.

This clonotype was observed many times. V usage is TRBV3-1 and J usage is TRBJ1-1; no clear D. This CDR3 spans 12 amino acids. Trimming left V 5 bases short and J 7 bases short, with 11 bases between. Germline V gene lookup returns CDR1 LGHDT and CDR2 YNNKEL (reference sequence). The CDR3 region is CASSYLSVEAFF. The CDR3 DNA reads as TGTGCCAGCAGCTATTTAAGCGTTGAAGCTTTCTTT. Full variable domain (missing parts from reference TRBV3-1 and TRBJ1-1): DTAVSQTPKYLVTQMGNDKSIKCEQNLGHDTMYWYKQDSKKFLKIMFSYNNKELIINETVPNRFSPKSPDKAHLNLHINSLELGDSAVYFCASSYLSVEAFFGQGTRLTVV.

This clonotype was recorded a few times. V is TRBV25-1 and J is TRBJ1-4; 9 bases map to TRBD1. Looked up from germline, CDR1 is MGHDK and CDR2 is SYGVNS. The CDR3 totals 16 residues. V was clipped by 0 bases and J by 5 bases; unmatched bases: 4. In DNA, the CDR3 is TGTGCCAGCAGTGAATACCCGGGACAGGGAAATGAAAAACTGTTTTTT. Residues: CASSEYPGQGNEKLFF.

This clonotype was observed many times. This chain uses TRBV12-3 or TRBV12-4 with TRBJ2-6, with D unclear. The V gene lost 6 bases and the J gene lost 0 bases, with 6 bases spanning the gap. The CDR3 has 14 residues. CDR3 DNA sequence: TGTGCCAGCAGCTTCGTCTCTGGGGCCAACGTCCTGACTTTC. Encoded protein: CASSFVSGANVLTF.

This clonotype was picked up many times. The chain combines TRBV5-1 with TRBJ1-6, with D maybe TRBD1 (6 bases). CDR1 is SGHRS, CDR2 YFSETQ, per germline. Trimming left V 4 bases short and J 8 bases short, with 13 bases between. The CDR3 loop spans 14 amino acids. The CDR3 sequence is CASSEGGSYSPLHF. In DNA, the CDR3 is TGCGCCAGCAGCGAGGGGGGCAGCTATTCACCCCTCCACTTT.

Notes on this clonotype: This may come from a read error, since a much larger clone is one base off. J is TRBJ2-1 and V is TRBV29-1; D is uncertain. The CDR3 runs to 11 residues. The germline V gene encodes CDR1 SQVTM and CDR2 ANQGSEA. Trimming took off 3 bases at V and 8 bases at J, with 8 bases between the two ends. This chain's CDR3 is CSVEEWDEQFF. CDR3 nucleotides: TGCAGCGTTGAGGAATGGGATGAGCAGTTCTTC.

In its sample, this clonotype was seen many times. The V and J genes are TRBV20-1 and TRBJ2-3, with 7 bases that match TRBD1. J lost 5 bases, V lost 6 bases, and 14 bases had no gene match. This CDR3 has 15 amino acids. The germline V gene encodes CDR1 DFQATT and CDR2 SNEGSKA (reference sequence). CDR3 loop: CSATDVRQGGDTQYF. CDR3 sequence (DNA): TGCAGTGCAACAGACGTACGACAGGGTGGAGATACGCAGTATTTT.

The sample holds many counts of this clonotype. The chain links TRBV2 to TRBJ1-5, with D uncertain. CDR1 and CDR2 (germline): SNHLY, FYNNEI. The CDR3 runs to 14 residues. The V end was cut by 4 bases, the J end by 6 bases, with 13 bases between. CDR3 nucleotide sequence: TGTGCCAGCAGTGGGACCGGGATCAGTCAGCCCCAGCATTTT. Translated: CASSGTGISQPQHF.